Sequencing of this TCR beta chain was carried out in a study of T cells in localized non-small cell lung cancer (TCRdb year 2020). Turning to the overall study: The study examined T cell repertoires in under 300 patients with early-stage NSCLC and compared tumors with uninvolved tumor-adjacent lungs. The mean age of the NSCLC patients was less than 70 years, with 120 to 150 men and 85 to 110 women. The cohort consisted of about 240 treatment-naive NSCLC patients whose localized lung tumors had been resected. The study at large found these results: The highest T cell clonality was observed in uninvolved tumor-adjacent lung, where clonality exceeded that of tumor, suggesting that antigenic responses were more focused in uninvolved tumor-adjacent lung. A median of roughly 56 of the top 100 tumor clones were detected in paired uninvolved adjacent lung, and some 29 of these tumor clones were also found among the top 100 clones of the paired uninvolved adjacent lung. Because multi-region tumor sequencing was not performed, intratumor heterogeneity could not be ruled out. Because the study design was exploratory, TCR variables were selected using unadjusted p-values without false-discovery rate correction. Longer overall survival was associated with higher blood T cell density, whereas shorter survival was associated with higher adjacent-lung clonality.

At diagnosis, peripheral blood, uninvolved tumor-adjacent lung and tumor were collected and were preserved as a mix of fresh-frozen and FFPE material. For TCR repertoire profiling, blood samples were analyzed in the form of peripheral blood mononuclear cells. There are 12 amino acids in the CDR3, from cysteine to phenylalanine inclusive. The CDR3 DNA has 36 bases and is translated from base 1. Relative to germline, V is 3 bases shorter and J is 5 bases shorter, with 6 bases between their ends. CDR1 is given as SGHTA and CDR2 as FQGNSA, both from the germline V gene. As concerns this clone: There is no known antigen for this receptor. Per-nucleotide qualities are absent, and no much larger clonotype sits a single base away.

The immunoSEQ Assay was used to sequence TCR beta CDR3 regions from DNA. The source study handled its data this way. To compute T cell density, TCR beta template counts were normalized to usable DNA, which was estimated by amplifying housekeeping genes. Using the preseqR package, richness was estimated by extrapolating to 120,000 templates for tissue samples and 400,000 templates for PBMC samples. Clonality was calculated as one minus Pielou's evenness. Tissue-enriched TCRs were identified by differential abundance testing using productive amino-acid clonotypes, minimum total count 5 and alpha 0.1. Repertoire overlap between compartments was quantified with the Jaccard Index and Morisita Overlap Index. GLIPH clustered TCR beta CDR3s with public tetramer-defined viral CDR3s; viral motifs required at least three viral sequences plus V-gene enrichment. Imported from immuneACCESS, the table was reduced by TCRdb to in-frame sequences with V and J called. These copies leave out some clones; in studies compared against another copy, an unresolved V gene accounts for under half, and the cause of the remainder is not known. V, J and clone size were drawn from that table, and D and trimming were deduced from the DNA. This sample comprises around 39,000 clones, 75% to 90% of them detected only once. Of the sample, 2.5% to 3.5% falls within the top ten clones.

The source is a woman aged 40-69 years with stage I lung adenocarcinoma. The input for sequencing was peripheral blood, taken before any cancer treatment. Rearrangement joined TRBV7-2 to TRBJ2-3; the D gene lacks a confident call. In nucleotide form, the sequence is TGTGCCAGCAGCTTCCTACGAGATACGCAGTATTTT. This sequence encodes CASSFLRDTQYF.